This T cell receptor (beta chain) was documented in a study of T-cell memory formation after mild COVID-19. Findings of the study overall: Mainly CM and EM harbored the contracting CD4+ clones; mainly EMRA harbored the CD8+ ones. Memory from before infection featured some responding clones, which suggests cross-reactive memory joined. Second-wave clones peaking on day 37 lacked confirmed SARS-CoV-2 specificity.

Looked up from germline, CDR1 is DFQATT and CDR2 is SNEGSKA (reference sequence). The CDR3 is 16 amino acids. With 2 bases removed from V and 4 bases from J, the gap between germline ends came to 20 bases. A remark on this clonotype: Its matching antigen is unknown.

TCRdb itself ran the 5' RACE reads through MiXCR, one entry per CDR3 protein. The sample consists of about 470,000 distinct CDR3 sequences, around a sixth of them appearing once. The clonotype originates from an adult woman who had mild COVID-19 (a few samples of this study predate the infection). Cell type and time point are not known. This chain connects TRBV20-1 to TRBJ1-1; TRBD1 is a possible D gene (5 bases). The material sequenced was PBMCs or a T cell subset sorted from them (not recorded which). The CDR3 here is CSARSRGRGWGTEAFF. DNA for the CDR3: TGCAGTGCTAGATCTAGAGGGAGGGGCTGGGGCACTGAAGCTTTCTTT.